A selection of T cell receptor beta chains follows, all from one sample in a study of blood T cell repertoires in COVID-19. Sequenced by immunoSEQ multiplex PCR; TCRdb stores in-frame clones only, minus some. The table lists hundreds of thousands of clones, approximately 90% of them singletons. The specimen sequenced was peripheral blood. These receptors all stem from a woman in her late teens or twenties who had recovered from COVID-19. CDR3s include the opening cysteine and the closing phenylalanine or tryptophan. Each record gives: D gene, clone size, V gene, J gene, CDR3 protein, CDR3 DNA. A D gene is named only where the DNA matches it firmly. The size entry is marked missing in some rows and otherwise reads once, few, many or a size class.

D gene: TRBD2
clone size: -
V gene: TRBV4-1
J gene: TRBJ2-5
CDR3 protein: CASSQRGAWSGGQETQYF
CDR3 DNA: TGCGCCAGCAGCCAAAGGGGGGCATGGTCGGGAGGGCAGGAGACCCAGTACTTC

D gene: TRBD1
clone size: -
V gene: TRBV30
J gene: TRBJ1-2
CDR3 protein: CAWSAIQGATFGYGYTF
CDR3 DNA: TGTGCCTGGAGTGCGATTCAGGGGGCAACCTTCGGATATGGCTACACCTTC

D gene: -
clone size: -
V gene: TRBV2
J gene: TRBJ1-5
CDR3 protein: CASSEQGGDQPQHF
CDR3 DNA: TGTGCCAGCAGCGAACAGGGTGGGGATCAGCCCCAGCATTTT

D gene: -
clone size: -
V gene: TRBV18
J gene: TRBJ1-1
CDR3 protein: CASSPRTDLTEAFF
CDR3 DNA: TGTGCCAGCTCACCAAGGACTGACCTCACTGAAGCTTTCTTT

D gene: TRBD1
clone size: -
V gene: TRBV6-5
J gene: TRBJ1-1
CDR3 protein: CASPNDRVGTEAFF
CDR3 DNA: TGTGCCAGCCCTAACGACAGGGTGGGCACTGAAGCTTTCTTT

D gene: TRBD1
clone size: -
V gene: TRBV6-5
J gene: TRBJ2-3
CDR3 protein: CASRETGERTDTQYF
CDR3 DNA: TGTGCCAGCAGAGAGACAGGGGAACGCACAGATACGCAGTATTTT

D gene: TRBD1
clone size: -
V gene: TRBV28
J gene: TRBJ1-6
CDR3 protein: CASSLGGKGAILHF
CDR3 DNA: TGTGCCAGCAGTTTAGGGGGAAAGGGGGCAATCCTCCACTTT

D gene: -
clone size: -
V gene: TRBV24-1
J gene: TRBJ2-3
CDR3 protein: CATSEPGADTQYF
CDR3 DNA: TGTGCCACCAGTGAACCAGGGGCAGATACGCAGTATTTT

D gene: -
clone size: few
V gene: TRBV19
J gene: TRBJ2-1
CDR3 protein: CASSIRAVSYNEQFF
CDR3 DNA: TGTGCCAGTAGTATCCGCGCCGTATCCTACAATGAGCAGTTCTTC

D gene: -
clone size: -
V gene: TRBV10-3
J gene: TRBJ2-5
CDR3 protein: CATRLGQRQETQYF
CDR3 DNA: TGTGCCACCCGTCTGGGACAACGCCAAGAGACCCAGTACTTC

D gene: TRBD2
clone size: -
V gene: TRBV7-6
J gene: TRBJ2-1
CDR3 protein: CASSLLPSGTSGRNEQFF
CDR3 DNA: TGTGCCAGCAGCTTGCTCCCCTCCGGGACTAGCGGGAGAAATGAGCAGTTCTTC

D gene: TRBD1
clone size: -
V gene: TRBV14
J gene: TRBJ1-4
CDR3 protein: CASSIGGNEKLFF
CDR3 DNA: TGTGCCAGCAGCATAGGGGGCAACGAAAAACTGTTTTTT

D gene: TRBD2
clone size: -
V gene: TRBV6-6
J gene: TRBJ2-2
CDR3 protein: CASSGREGGTGELFF
CDR3 DNA: TGTGCCAGCAGTGGACGGGAGGGCGGCACCGGGGAGCTGTTTTTT

D gene: TRBD1
clone size: -
V gene: TRBV5-1
J gene: TRBJ2-2
CDR3 protein: CASSLWGQGITGELFF
CDR3 DNA: TGCGCCAGCAGCTTGTGGGGACAGGGTATCACCGGGGAGCTGTTTTTT

D gene: TRBD2
clone size: -
V gene: TRBV6-4
J gene: TRBJ2-1
CDR3 protein: CASSAGLAGVNEQFF
CDR3 DNA: TGTGCCAGCAGCGCGGGACTAGCGGGAGTCAATGAGCAGTTCTTC

D gene: TRBD2
clone size: -
V gene: TRBV6-5
J gene: TRBJ2-1
CDR3 protein: CARPSSGGSYNEQFF
CDR3 DNA: TGTGCCAGACCATCTAGCGGGGGCTCCTACAATGAGCAGTTCTTC

D gene: -
clone size: -
V gene: TRBV5-6
J gene: TRBJ2-2
CDR3 protein: CASSLLGRRRPGELFF
CDR3 DNA: TGTGCCAGCAGCTTGCTGGGGCGGAGACGCCCCGGGGAGCTGTTTTTT

D gene: TRBD2
clone size: -
V gene: TRBV14
J gene: TRBJ2-1
CDR3 protein: CASSQESSGLYNEQFF
CDR3 DNA: TGTGCCAGCAGCCAAGAGTCTAGCGGGCTTTACAATGAGCAGTTCTTC

D gene: -
clone size: -
V gene: TRBV3-1/TRBV3-2
J gene: TRBJ2-3
CDR3 protein: CASSLAEGLPDTQYF
CDR3 DNA: TGTGCCAGCAGCCTCGCGGAGGGCCTCCCAGATACGCAGTATTTT

D gene: TRBD1
clone size: -
V gene: TRBV14
J gene: TRBJ1-1
CDR3 protein: CASSRRTGLGTEAFF
CDR3 DNA: TGTGCCAGCAGCCGTCGGACAGGCTTGGGGACTGAAGCTTTCTTT

D gene: -
clone size: few
V gene: TRBV28
J gene: TRBJ1-6
CDR3 protein: CASNLGAESPLHF
CDR3 DNA: TGTGCCAGCAACTTAGGGGCGGAATCACCCCTCCACTTT

D gene: -
clone size: -
V gene: TRBV6-1
J gene: TRBJ1-2
CDR3 protein: CASSDQRFVRSNYGYTF
CDR3 DNA: TGTGCCAGCAGTGACCAGCGGTTTGTTAGATCTAACTATGGCTACACCTTC

D gene: TRBD2
clone size: -
V gene: TRBV10-3
J gene: TRBJ2-1
CDR3 protein: CAISESSGYNEQFF
CDR3 DNA: TGTGCCATCAGTGAGAGTAGCGGGTACAATGAGCAGTTCTTC

D gene: -
clone size: -
V gene: TRBV7-2
J gene: TRBJ1-3
CDR3 protein: CASSTQGGGNTIYF
CDR3 DNA: TGTGCCAGCAGCACCCAGGGCGGCGGAAACACCATATATTTT

D gene: TRBD1
clone size: -
V gene: TRBV5-1
J gene: TRBJ1-2
CDR3 protein: CASSVTGGPRDGYTF
CDR3 DNA: TGCGCCAGCAGCGTAACAGGGGGACCGAGAGACGGCTACACCTTC

D gene: -
clone size: -
V gene: TRBV19
J gene: TRBJ1-2
CDR3 protein: CASSSAGVIGYGYTF
CDR3 DNA: TGTGCCAGTAGTAGCGCCGGGGTAATAGGATATGGCTACACCTTC

D gene: -
clone size: once
V gene: TRBV3-1/TRBV3-2
J gene: TRBJ2-5
CDR3 protein: CASSQEGSSGSETQYF
CDR3 DNA: TGTGCCAGCAGCCAAGAGGGAAGTAGCGGCAGCGAGACCCAGTACTTC

D gene: -
clone size: -
V gene: TRBV7-9
J gene: TRBJ2-1
CDR3 protein: CASRPRVSSYNEQFF
CDR3 DNA: TGTGCCAGCAGGCCGCGGGTTAGCTCCTACAATGAGCAGTTCTTC

D gene: -
clone size: few
V gene: TRBV5-4
J gene: TRBJ1-1
CDR3 protein: CASSMGHKNTEAFF
CDR3 DNA: TGTGCCAGCAGCATGGGACACAAGAACACTGAAGCTTTCTTT

D gene: TRBD2
clone size: -
V gene: TRBV19
J gene: TRBJ2-1
CDR3 protein: CASSIFAGGPPNEQFF
CDR3 DNA: TGTGCCAGTAGTATTTTTGCGGGAGGACCTCCCAATGAGCAGTTCTTC

D gene: -
clone size: -
V gene: TRBV6-5
J gene: TRBJ1-1
CDR3 protein: CASSYGGAEAFF
CDR3 DNA: TGTGCCAGCAGTTACGGCGGGGCTGAAGCTTTCTTT

D gene: TRBD1
clone size: once
V gene: TRBV7-9
J gene: TRBJ1-6
CDR3 protein: CASSSGQGLIYNSPLHF
CDR3 DNA: TGTGCCAGCAGCTCGGGACAGGGACTAATCTATAATTCACCCCTCCACTTT

D gene: -
clone size: -
V gene: TRBV24-1
J gene: TRBJ1-4
CDR3 protein: CATSDARTAATNEKLFF
CDR3 DNA: TGTGCCACCAGTGACGCTAGGACAGCTGCAACTAATGAAAAACTGTTTTTT

D gene: -
clone size: once
V gene: TRBV15
J gene: TRBJ1-1
CDR3 protein: CATSRVVGGGLGEAFF
CDR3 DNA: TGTGCCACCAGCAGAGTCGTAGGGGGTGGGTTAGGTGAAGCTTTCTTT

D gene: -
clone size: once
V gene: TRBV19
J gene: TRBJ1-5
CDR3 protein: CASRETGSQPQHF
CDR3 DNA: TGTGCCAGTAGAGAAACAGGGAGCCAGCCCCAGCATTTT

D gene: TRBD1
clone size: -
V gene: TRBV6-2/TRBV6-3
J gene: TRBJ1-2
CDR3 protein: CASSQTGYGYTF
CDR3 DNA: TGTGCCAGCAGCCAGACAGGGTATGGCTACACCTTC

D gene: -
clone size: -
V gene: TRBV9
J gene: TRBJ2-2
CDR3 protein: CASSGLKAAGELFF
CDR3 DNA: TGTGCCAGCAGCGGCCTAAAAGCGGCCGGGGAGCTGTTTTTT

D gene: -
clone size: -
V gene: TRBV4-3
J gene: TRBJ2-1
CDR3 protein: CASSQERLTNEQFF
CDR3 DNA: TGCGCCAGCAGCCAAGAGAGGCTGACCAATGAGCAGTTCTTC

D gene: -
clone size: once
V gene: TRBV5-1
J gene: TRBJ2-1
CDR3 protein: CASSLSAGTYNEQFF
CDR3 DNA: TGCGCCAGCAGCTTGTCGGCGGGAACCTACAATGAGCAGTTCTTC

D gene: -
clone size: -
V gene: TRBV5-4
J gene: TRBJ2-3
CDR3 protein: CASSQELGSTDTQYF
CDR3 DNA: TGTGCCAGCAGCCAGGAACTAGGGAGCACAGATACGCAGTATTTT

D gene: TRBD2
clone size: -
V gene: TRBV6-2/TRBV6-3
J gene: TRBJ2-1
CDR3 protein: CASSLLTSAYNEQFF
CDR3 DNA: TGTGCCAGCAGCTTACTGACTAGCGCGTACAATGAGCAGTTCTTC

D gene: TRBD1
clone size: -
V gene: TRBV18
J gene: TRBJ1-1
CDR3 protein: CASSLRGQGSTEAFF
CDR3 DNA: TGTGCCAGCTCACTTCGCGGACAGGGGTCTACTGAAGCTTTCTTT